The clone carrying this TCR beta chain was seen once. Its target is unknown. Between 2014 and 2017, patients underwent resection in Japan or China. H&E slides confirmed each diagnosis, reviewed by two pathologists independently. Germline lookup yields CDR1 MGHDK and CDR2 SYGVNS. Trimming removed 3 bases from V and 4 bases from J, with 15 bases in between. This CDR3 region has 16 residues. The data originate from a study of immune evolution from preneoplasia to lung adenocarcinoma. Whole-study results and caveats: Top clone share appeared to fall from AAH through AIS, MIA, adenocarcinoma. Later-stage lesions appeared to have more T cells, more diversity, less clonality.

Clones were sequenced by immunoSEQ multiplex PCR, and TCRdb holds only the in-frame ones, with some missing. The table shows about 3,200 clones, with under 85% occurring only once. The sample comprised FFPE adjacent normal lung tissue. The chain employs TRBV25-1 and TRBJ2-2; maybe TRBD1 (7 bases). The receptor's source is a person aged 35-50 years with lung adenocarcinoma. The CDR3 loop is CASSDFGRGVTGELFF. The DNA of the CDR3 is TGTGCCAGCAGTGATTTTGGCAGGGGGGTCACCGGGGAGCTGTTTTTT.